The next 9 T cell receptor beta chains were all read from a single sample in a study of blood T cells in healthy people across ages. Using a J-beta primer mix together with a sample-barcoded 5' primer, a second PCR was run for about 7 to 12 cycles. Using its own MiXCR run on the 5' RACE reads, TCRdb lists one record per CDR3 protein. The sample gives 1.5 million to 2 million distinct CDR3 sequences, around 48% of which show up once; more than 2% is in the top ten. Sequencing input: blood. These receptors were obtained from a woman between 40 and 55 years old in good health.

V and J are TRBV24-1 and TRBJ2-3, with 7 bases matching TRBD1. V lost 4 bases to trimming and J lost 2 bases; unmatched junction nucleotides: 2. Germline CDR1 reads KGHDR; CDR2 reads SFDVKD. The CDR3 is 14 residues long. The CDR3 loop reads CATSEGGPTDTQYF. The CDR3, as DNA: TGTGCCACCAGTGAAGGGGGCCCCACAGATACGCAGTATTTT.

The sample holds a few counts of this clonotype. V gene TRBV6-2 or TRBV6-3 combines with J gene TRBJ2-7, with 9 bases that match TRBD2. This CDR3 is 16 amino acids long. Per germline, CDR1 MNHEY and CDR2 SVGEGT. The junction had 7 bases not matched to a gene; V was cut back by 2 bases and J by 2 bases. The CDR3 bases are TGTGCCAGCAGTTACGGGCTAGCGGGGATGACCTACGAGCAGTACTTC. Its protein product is CASSYGLAGMTYEQYF.

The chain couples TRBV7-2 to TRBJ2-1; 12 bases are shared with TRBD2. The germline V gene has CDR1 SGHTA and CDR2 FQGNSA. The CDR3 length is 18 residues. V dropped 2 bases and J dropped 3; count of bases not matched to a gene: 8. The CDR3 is CASSLKKTSGGRYNEQFF. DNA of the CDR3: TGTGCCAGCAGCTTAAAAAAGACTAGCGGGGGACGCTACAATGAGCAGTTCTTC.

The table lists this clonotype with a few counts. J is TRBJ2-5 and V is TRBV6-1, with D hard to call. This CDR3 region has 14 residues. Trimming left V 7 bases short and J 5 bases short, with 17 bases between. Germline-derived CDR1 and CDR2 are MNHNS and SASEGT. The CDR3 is CASTRPALGETQYF. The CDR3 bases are TGTGCCAGCACCCGGCCCGCCCTCGGGGAGACCCAGTACTTC.

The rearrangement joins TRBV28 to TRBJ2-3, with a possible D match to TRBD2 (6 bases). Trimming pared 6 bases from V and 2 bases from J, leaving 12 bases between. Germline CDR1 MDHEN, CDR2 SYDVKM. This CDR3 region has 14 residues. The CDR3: CASRLAGYTDTQYF. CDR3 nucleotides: TGTGCCAGCAGGCTGGCGGGGTACACAGATACGCAGTATTTT.

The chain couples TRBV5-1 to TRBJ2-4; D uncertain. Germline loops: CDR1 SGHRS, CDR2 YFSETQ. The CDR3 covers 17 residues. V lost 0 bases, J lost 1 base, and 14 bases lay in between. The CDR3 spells CASSLEMARGAKNIQYF. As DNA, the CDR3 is TGCGCCAGCAGCTTGGAAATGGCCCGTGGGGCCAAAAACATTCAGTACTTC.

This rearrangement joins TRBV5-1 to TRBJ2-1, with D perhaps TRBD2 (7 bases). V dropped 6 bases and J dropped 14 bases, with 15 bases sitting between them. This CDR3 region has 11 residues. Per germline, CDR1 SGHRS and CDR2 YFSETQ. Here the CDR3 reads CASKHRAGEFF. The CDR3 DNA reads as TGCGCCAGCAAGCACAGGGCGGGGGAGTTCTTC.

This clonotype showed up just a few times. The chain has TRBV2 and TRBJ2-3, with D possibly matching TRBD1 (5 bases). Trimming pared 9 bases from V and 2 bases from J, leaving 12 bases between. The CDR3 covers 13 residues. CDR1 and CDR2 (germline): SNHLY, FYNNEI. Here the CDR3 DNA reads TGTGCCAGGCAGGGCGGAATCACAGATACGCAGTATTTT. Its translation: CARQGGITDTQYF.

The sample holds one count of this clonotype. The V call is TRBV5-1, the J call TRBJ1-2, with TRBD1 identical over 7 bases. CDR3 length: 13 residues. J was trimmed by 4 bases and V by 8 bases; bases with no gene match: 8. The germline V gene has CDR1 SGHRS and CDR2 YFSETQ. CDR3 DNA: TGCGCCAGTCGGGGACAGCCAGCCTATGGCTACACCTTC. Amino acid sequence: CASRGQPAYGYTF.